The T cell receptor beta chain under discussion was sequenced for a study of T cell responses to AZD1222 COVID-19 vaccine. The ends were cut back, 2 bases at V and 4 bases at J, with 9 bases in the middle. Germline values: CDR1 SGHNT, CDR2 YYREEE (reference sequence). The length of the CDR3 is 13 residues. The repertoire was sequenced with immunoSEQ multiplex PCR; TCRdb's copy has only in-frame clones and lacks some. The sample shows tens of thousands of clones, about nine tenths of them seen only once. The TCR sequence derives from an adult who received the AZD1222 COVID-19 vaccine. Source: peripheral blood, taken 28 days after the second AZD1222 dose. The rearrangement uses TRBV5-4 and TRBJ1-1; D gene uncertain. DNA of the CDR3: TGTGCCAGCAGCTTTGGTAGCGTCACTGAAGCTTTCTTT. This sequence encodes CASSFGSVTEAFF.